Below are 18 T cell receptor beta chains sequenced from a single sample in a study of T-cell memory formation after mild COVID-19. TCRdb re-called the 5' RACE reads with MiXCR, one entry per CDR3 protein. This repertoire shows roughly 150,000 distinct CDR3 sequences, about 14% found once; its top ten account for 13% to 15%. What was sequenced was PBMCs or a T cell subset sorted from them (not recorded which). Receptors were obtained from an adult woman who had mild COVID-19 (a few samples of this study predate the infection). Cell type and time point are not known.

V is TRBV5-1 and J is TRBJ1-5; TRBD1 matches at 7 bases. With V trimmed by 0 bases and J by 4 bases, 4 bases remained unmatched. CDR3 length: 15 residues. Germline V gives CDR1 SGHRS, CDR2 YFSETQ. The CDR3: CASSLGQGINQPQHF. CDR3 DNA sequence: TGCGCCAGCAGCTTGGGACAGGGTATTAATCAGCCCCAGCATTTT.

This clonotype was observed a handful of times. The chain uses TRBV12-3 or TRBV12-4 and TRBJ1-5; D perhaps matches TRBD1 (5 bases). This CDR3 is 14 amino acids long. Between the trimmed V and J ends, which lost 6 bases and 6 bases, there was a span of 15 bases. The CDR3 sequence is CASSPGRQGQPQHF. The CDR3 region has the DNA TGTGCCAGCAGCCCAGGCAGGCAGGGTCAGCCCCAGCATTTT.

The genes are TRBV20-1 and TRBJ2-7; a weak D match, TRBD2 (6 bases). Per the germline V gene, CDR1 is DFQATT and CDR2 is SNEGSKA (reference sequence). The CDR3 is 15 residues long. V shed 6 bases and J shed 5 bases, with 23 bases lying between them. The CDR3 coding sequence is TGCAGTGCGTACGCCTCCTGGGGAGGCGTGGACGAGCAGTACTTC. Protein: CSAYASWGGVDEQYF.

The V and J genes are TRBV20-1 and TRBJ1-2; TRBD1 matches 8 bases. The V and J ends lost 0 bases and 8 bases, in that order; junction bases with no gene match: 8. The germline gives CDR1 DFQATT, CDR2 SNEGSKA (reference sequence). The CDR3 is 14 residues long. In DNA form, the CDR3 reads TGCAGTGCTAGAGATCGACAGGGGAGAGGAGGCTACACCTTC. Translating it yields CSARDRQGRGGYTF.

The chain has TRBV11-2 and TRBJ1-5, with D uncertain. The CDR3 is 14 residues long. Trimming cost V 0 bases and J 3 bases, with 6 bases left between them. Germline CDR1 reads SGHAT; CDR2 reads FQNNGV. CDR3 coding DNA: TGTGCCAGCAGCTTAGATTTGATCAATCAGCCCCAGCATTTT. Translation: CASSLDLINQPQHF.

This clonotype turned up a few times. The V call is TRBV18, the J call TRBJ1-5, with 10 bases aligning to TRBD1. Unmatched junction bases numbered 5, after V lost 1 base and J lost 2 bases. CDR3 length: 17 amino acids. The V gene's germline CDR1 is KGHSH and CDR2 LQKENI. Written as DNA, the CDR3 is TGTGCCAGCTCACCACAGACAGGGGGCCAGGGCAATCAGCCCCAGCATTTT. Encoded protein: CASSPQTGGQGNQPQHF.

This clonotype was counted a few times. V gene TRBV5-1 combines with J gene TRBJ2-1; D not resolved. The CDR3 runs 14 residues. V lost 5 bases and J 1 base, leaving 10 bases between the germline ends. CDR1 is SGHRS, CDR2 YFSETQ, per germline. The CDR3 region is CASRKEQSYNEQFF. For the CDR3, the DNA is TGCGCCAGCAGGAAGGAGCAATCCTACAATGAGCAGTTCTTC.

The chain carries TRBV5-4 and TRBJ2-1; 10 bases are shared with TRBD2. This CDR3 has 14 residues. J lost 6 bases, V lost 4 bases, and 4 bases had no gene match. Germline V lookup: CDR1 SGHNT, CDR2 YYREEE (reference sequence). The CDR3 DNA follows: TGTGCCAGCAGCGAATGGACTAGCGGCAATGAGCAGTTCTTC. Protein: CASSEWTSGNEQFF.

This clonotype was found many times. The chain joins TRBV27 to TRBJ2-3, with D unresolved. The CDR3 sequence is 15 residues long. The V end was cut by 3 bases, the J end by 0 bases, with 10 bases between. From germline, CDR1 is MNHEY and CDR2 SMNVEV (reference sequence). The CDR3 sequence: CASSFSRRSTDTQYF. The CDR3 nucleotides read TGTGCCAGCAGTTTTTCGAGAAGAAGCACAGATACGCAGTATTTT.

This clonotype occurred many times. The chain combines TRBV19 with TRBJ2-1; D may be TRBD2 (6 bases). Germline V gene data show CDR1 as LNHDA and CDR2 as SQIVND (reference sequence). Trimming left V 6 bases short and J 3 bases short, with 12 bases between. The CDR3 has 14 residues. CDR3 nucleotide sequence: TGTGCCAGTAGCCGAGGAGGGGACTACAATGAGCAGTTCTTC. Its translation: CASSRGGDYNEQFF. The entire variable domain, with the rest obtained from reference TRBV19 and TRBJ2-1, is as follows: DGGITQSPKYLFRKEGQNVTLSCEQNLNHDAMYWYRQDPGQGLRLIYYSQIVNDFQKGDIAEGYSVSREKKESFPLTVTSAQKNPTAFYLCASSRGGDYNEQFFGPGTRLTVL.

The chain has TRBV20-1 and TRBJ2-5; TRBD2 matches at 7 bases. With 0 bases clipped from V and 0 bases from J, the junction kept 7 bases outside the gene matches. Germline CDR1 reads DFQATT; CDR2 reads SNEGSKA (reference sequence). This CDR3 spans 16 amino acids. CDR3 residues: CSARDRTGGNQETQYF. The CDR3 region has the DNA TGCAGTGCTAGAGATCGTACGGGGGGAAACCAAGAGACCCAGTACTTC.

This clonotype appeared many times. V usage is TRBV4-3 and J usage is TRBJ1-4; D is unresolved. Trimming removed 4 bases at V and 10 bases at J, with 19 bases between. The CDR3 is 15 residues long. The germline V gene encodes CDR1 LGHNA and CDR2 YSLEER. The CDR3 sequence: CASSRALSAPGKLFF. CDR3 nucleotide sequence: TGCGCCAGCAGCCGAGCGCTCTCAGCCCCGGGAAAACTGTTTTTT.

The chain is built from TRBV25-1 and TRBJ1-4; no reliable D call. V lost 5 bases, J lost 4 bases, and 11 bases lay in between. This CDR3 comprises 14 residues. Per the germline V gene, CDR1 is MGHDK and CDR2 is SYGVNS. The DNA of the CDR3 is TGTGCCAGCAGTCCATCCTATGATAATGAAAAACTGTTTTTT. This encodes CASSPSYDNEKLFF.

The rearrangement joins TRBV4-3 to TRBJ1-2; D is uncertain. V lost 7 bases and J 0 bases, leaving 15 bases between the germline ends. There are 15 residues in the CDR3. The germline V gene has CDR1 LGHNA and CDR2 YSLEER. CDR3 in amino acids: CASTDSAGANYGYTF. Written as DNA, the CDR3 is TGCGCCAGCACCGATAGTGCCGGGGCTAACTATGGCTACACCTTC.

The chain joins TRBV7-2 to TRBJ2-1, with 10 bases matching TRBD2. The CDR3 contains 19 residues. V lost 2 bases and J lost 5; bases outside the gene matches: 15. Germline V gives CDR1 SGHTA, CDR2 FQGNSA. The CDR3 DNA reads as TGTGCCAGCAGCTTAAGGGGGGCACTAGCGGGGTCGGAAGACAATGAGCAGTTCTTC. Protein product: CASSLRGALAGSEDNEQFF. The complete variable domain, with remaining parts taken from reference TRBV7-2 and TRBJ2-1, reads GAGVSQSPSNKVTEKGKDVELRCDPISGHTALYWYRQSLGQGLEFLIYFQGNSAPDKSGLPSDRFSAERTGGSVSTLTIQRTQQEDSAVYLCASSLRGALAGSEDNEQFFGPGTRLTVL.

This clonotype was found a few times. The chain is built from TRBV7-3 and TRBJ1-1; no reliable D call. Germline CDR1 is SGHTA and CDR2 is FQGTGA. The CDR3 has 13 residues. V lost 5 bases and J 2 bases, leaving 9 bases between the germline ends. CDR3 sequence (DNA): TGTGCCAGCAGCCAACTGACTAACACTGAAGCTTTCTTT. Protein product: CASSQLTNTEAFF.

The chain has TRBV7-2 and TRBJ2-3; 8 nucleotides line up with TRBD1. V was clipped by 5 bases and J by 3 bases; unmatched bases: 7. The CDR3 runs to 15 residues. Germline-derived CDR1 and CDR2 are SGHTA and FQGNSA. The DNA for the CDR3 is TGTGCCAGCAGCATGGGACAGGCGCTGACAGATACGCAGTATTTT. Translating it yields CASSMGQALTDTQYF.

The sample holds a few counts of this clonotype. CDR3 amino acids: CASSSPTGVLQGRLYEQYF. The CDR3 DNA reads as TGTGCCAGCAGCTCCCCGACAGGGGTTCTACAAGGGAGGCTTTACGAGCAGTACTTC. The V gene is TRBV7-9, the J gene TRBJ2-7, with TRBD1 matching 8 bases. The CDR3 totals 19 residues. The ends lost 4 bases at V and 4 bases at J; junction bases unmatched: 21. Germline values: CDR1 SEHNR, CDR2 FQNEAQ (reference sequence).